A single T cell receptor (beta chain) is shown here with its context. Germline assignment: CDR1 SGHRS and CDR2 YFSETQ. This CDR3 comprises 14 residues. The ends were cut back, 5 bases at V and 4 bases at J, with 16 bases in the middle. This record comes from a study of lymphopenia after photon versus proton radiotherapy. Repertoires were generated with immunoSEQ multiplex PCR, while TCRdb's copy carries only in-frame clones and drops some. In the table there are around 160,000 clones, about 88% of which are singletons. Sequenced material: peripheral blood, taken from a patient treated with photon-based radiotherapy. The clonotype was recovered from a middle-aged man with gastric cancer. The chain uses TRBV5-1 and TRBJ2-7; D may be TRBD2 (5 bases). CDR3 amino acids: CASSTTGYSYEQYF. The CDR3 nucleotides read TGCGCCAGCAGTACAACGGGATACTCGTACGAGCAGTACTTC.